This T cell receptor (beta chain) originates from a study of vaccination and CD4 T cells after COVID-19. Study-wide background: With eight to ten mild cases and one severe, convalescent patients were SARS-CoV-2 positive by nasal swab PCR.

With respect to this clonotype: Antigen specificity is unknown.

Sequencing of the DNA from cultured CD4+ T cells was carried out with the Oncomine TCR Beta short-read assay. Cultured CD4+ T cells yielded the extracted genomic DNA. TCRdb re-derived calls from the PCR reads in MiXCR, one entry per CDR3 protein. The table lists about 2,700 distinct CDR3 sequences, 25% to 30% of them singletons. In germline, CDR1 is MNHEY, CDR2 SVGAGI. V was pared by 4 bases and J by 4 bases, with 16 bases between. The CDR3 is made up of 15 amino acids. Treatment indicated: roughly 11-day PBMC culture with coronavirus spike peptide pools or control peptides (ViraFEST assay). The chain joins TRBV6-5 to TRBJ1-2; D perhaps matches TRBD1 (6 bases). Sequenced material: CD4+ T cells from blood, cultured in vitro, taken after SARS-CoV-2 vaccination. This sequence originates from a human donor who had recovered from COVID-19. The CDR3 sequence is CASSSRQAGPYGYTF. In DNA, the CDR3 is TGTGCCAGCAGTTCCAGACAGGCTGGACCCTATGGCTACACCTTC.